These 4 T cell receptor beta chains came from one sample sequenced in a study of T cell changes during pregnancy in multiple sclerosis. The protocol was immunoSEQ multiplex PCR, while the TCRdb copy is restricted to in-frame clones and leaves out a portion. The profile shows more than 30,000 clones, 80% to 95% of them singletons. Sequences were obtained from PBMCs (not recorded whether the cells were cultured). Receptor source: a female donor with multiple sclerosis, enrolled in a pregnancy study.

The V and J genes are TRBV19 and TRBJ2-3; D uncertain. The CDR3 has 11 residues. The V end lost 7 bases, the J end lost 7 bases, and 9 bases lay between the germline ends. CDR1 and CDR2 (germline): LNHDA, SQIVND (reference sequence). CDR3 sequence reads: CASMGGYTQYF. CDR3 DNA: TGTGCCAGTATGGGCGGTTATACGCAGTATTTT.

The V gene is TRBV27, the J gene TRBJ1-2; TRBD1 might be the D (6 bases). Trimming pared 0 bases from V and 6 bases from J, leaving 14 bases between. Germline V lookup: CDR1 MNHEY, CDR2 SMNVEV (reference sequence). This CDR3 has 15 amino acids. The CDR3, as DNA: TGTGCCAGCAGTTTATCCTTTACAGGGAACCATGGCTACACCTTC. This sequence encodes CASSLSFTGNHGYTF.

This chain links TRBV18 with TRBJ2-7, with 10 bases lining up with TRBD1. The germline CDR1 and CDR2 sequences are KGHSH and LQKENI. The CDR3 length is 14 residues. Unmatched junction bases numbered 4, after V lost 3 bases and J lost 5 bases. The CDR3 sequence: CASSPRDRGNEQYF. The DNA of the CDR3 is TGTGCCAGCTCACCCCGGGACAGGGGCAACGAGCAGTACTTC.

This chain links TRBV9 with TRBJ1-4; 7 nucleotides agree with TRBD1. The CDR3 totals 16 residues. Germline CDR1 SGDLS, CDR2 YYNGEE. After removal of 0 bases from V and 3 bases from J, the junction contained 5 bases not matched to a gene. CDR3 DNA: TGTGCCAGCAGCGTAGGCTTCGGGACAGCTAATGAAAAACTGTTTTTT. Translation gives CASSVGFGTANEKLFF. Full variable domain (missing parts from reference TRBV9 and TRBJ1-4): DSGVTQTPKHLITATGQRVTLRCSPRSGDLSVYWYQQSLDQGLQFLIQYYNGEERAKGNILERFSAQQFPDLHSELNLSSLELGDSALYFCASSVGFGTANEKLFFGSGTQLSVL.